This T cell receptor (beta chain) was sequenced in a study of shared clonotypes between healthy human individuals. Study findings and constraints: Few donors limited the genetic and exposure-history diversity represented. An expected dependence of interdonor clonotype sharing on sequencing depth was noted.

Evenly divided among several immunoSEQ plates was the genomic DNA of each subset. The protocol was immunoSEQ multiplex PCR, while the TCRdb copy is restricted to in-frame clones and leaves out a portion. In the table there are 400,000 to 500,000 clones, 79% of which are singletons. It was tens of millions of PBMCs that unsorted samples used for genomic DNA. Remarks on this clone: Its antigen remains unknown.

The germline V and J ends were trimmed by 6 bases and 7 bases, with 13 bases remaining between them. Looked up from germline, CDR1 is MNHEY and CDR2 is SMNVEV (reference sequence). This CDR3 region has 13 residues. The material sequenced was PBMCs. The chain carries TRBV27 and TRBJ2-4, with unresolved D. The receptor was derived from a woman between 40 and 55 years old in good health. Some clones in this sample may be carry-over from other donors' samples. CDR3 residues: CASSSLVENIQYF. In DNA form, the CDR3 reads TGTGCCAGCAGCTCCCTCGTCGAGAACATTCAGTACTTC.